The next 10 T cell receptor beta chains were all read from a single sample in a study of control samples from healthy donors and cancer patients. The data were produced by immunoSEQ multiplex PCR, yet TCRdb's version contains in-frame clones alone and is incomplete. Among 150,000 to 200,000 clones, 90% to 95% were seen once, and the ten largest hold approximately 1.4%. Sequencing input: blood. These receptors all stem from a woman younger than 30 in good health.

The CDR3 DNA reads as TGCAGCGTTGGGGACCCGACCGAGCAGTACTTC. Amino acid sequence: CSVGDPTEQYF. This chain connects TRBV29-1 to TRBJ2-7; the D call may be TRBD1 or TRBD2 (5 bases each). V was cut by 4 bases and J by 6 bases, with 10 bases left in between. In germline, CDR1 is SQVTM, CDR2 ANQGSEA. The CDR3 length is 11 residues.

The chain recombines TRBV2 with TRBJ1-2; D not certain. Germline V gene data show CDR1 as SNHLY and CDR2 as FYNNEI. Between the trimmed V and J ends, which lost 10 bases and 5 bases, there was a span of 11 bases. The CDR3 consists of 11 residues. The CDR3 coding sequence is TGTGCCACCCGTAATGTATATGGCTACACCTTC. This translates into CATRNVYGYTF.

The V gene is TRBV5-1, the J gene TRBJ2-7; TRBD1 might be the D (6 bases). V was shortened by 4 bases and J by 7 bases, with 21 bases between the two germline ends. This CDR3 has 15 amino acids. Germline V CDR1 and CDR2: SGHRS, YFSETQ. Here the CDR3 reads CASSPGSQGNGEQYF. For the CDR3, the DNA is TGCGCCAGCAGCCCTGGGTCGCAGGGGAACGGGGAGCAGTACTTC.

The chain links TRBV2 to TRBJ1-2; D might be TRBD1 (6 bases). The CDR3 sequence is 16 residues long. CDR1 and CDR2 (germline): SNHLY, FYNNEI. V shed 6 bases and J shed 4 bases, with 21 bases lying between them. This CDR3 reads CASRGLTGFGGYGYTF. The CDR3 nucleotides read TGTGCCAGCAGGGGTCTCACAGGGTTTGGCGGCTATGGCTACACCTTC.

This chain connects TRBV9 to TRBJ1-6, with D unclear. The V gene's germline CDR1 is SGDLS and CDR2 YYNGEE. The ends were cut back, 3 bases at V and 7 bases at J, with 14 bases in the middle. This CDR3 region has 15 residues. The CDR3 loop reads CASSGGLSRNSPLHF. DNA of the CDR3: TGTGCCAGCAGCGGAGGACTGTCTAGGAATTCACCCCTCCACTTT.

The rearrangement links TRBV28 to TRBJ1-2; 7 nucleotides align to TRBD1. CDR1 is MDHEN and CDR2 is SYDVKM in the germline V gene. Trimming at V came to 4 bases and at J to 3 bases, leaving 5 bases not matched to a gene. The CDR3 runs 14 residues. The DNA for the CDR3 is TGTGCCAGCAGTTCAGAGGGACAGCACTATGGCTACACCTTC. It encodes CASSSEGQHYGYTF.

V and J are TRBV7-9 and TRBJ1-1, with TRBD1 matching over 8 bases. The CDR3 covers 14 residues. Germline V gene lookup returns CDR1 SEHNR and CDR2 FQNEAQ (reference sequence). With 3 bases clipped from V and 6 bases from J, the junction kept 6 bases outside the gene matches. The CDR3 region is CASSLDRASAEAFF. The CDR3 nucleotides read TGTGCCAGCAGCTTGGACAGGGCTTCGGCTGAAGCTTTCTTT.

The chain joins TRBV7-6 to TRBJ2-1, with 12 positions matching TRBD2. The CDR3 runs 16 residues. Per germline, CDR1 SGHVS and CDR2 FNYEAQ. The trim removed 4 bases at V and 1 base at J, leaving 2 bases unmatched. The CDR3 DNA reads TGTGCCAGCAGCTCAACTAGCGGGAGGTCCTACAATGAGCAGTTCTTC. Its protein is CASSSTSGRSYNEQFF.

The V gene is TRBV11-3, the J gene TRBJ1-4; D unclear. The V gene's germline CDR1 is SGHNT and CDR2 YENEEA. The CDR3 loop spans 12 amino acids. The V gene lost 5 bases and the J gene lost 10 bases, with 11 bases spanning the gap. CDR3 sequence: CASSHDRGKLFF. CDR3 nucleotide sequence: TGTGCCAGCAGCCATGACCGGGGAAAACTGTTTTTT. The full variable domain, its missing parts supplied by reference TRBV11-3 and TRBJ1-4, is EAGVVQSPRYKIIEKKQPVAFWCNPISGHNTLYWYLQNLGQGPELLIRYENEEAVDDSQLPKDRFSAERLKGVDSTLKIQPAELGDSAVYLCASSHDRGKLFFGSGTQLSVL.

The rearrangement links TRBV3-1 (or the pseudogene TRBV3-2) to TRBJ1-2, with 8 nucleotides matching TRBD1. Germline-derived CDR1 and CDR2 are LGHDT and YNNKEL (reference sequence). J lost 8 bases, V lost 4 bases, and 6 bases had no gene match. This CDR3 has 13 amino acids. The CDR3 reads CASSPRQGRGYTF. In DNA, the CDR3 is TGTGCCAGCAGCCCTCGACAGGGGAGAGGCTACACCTTC.